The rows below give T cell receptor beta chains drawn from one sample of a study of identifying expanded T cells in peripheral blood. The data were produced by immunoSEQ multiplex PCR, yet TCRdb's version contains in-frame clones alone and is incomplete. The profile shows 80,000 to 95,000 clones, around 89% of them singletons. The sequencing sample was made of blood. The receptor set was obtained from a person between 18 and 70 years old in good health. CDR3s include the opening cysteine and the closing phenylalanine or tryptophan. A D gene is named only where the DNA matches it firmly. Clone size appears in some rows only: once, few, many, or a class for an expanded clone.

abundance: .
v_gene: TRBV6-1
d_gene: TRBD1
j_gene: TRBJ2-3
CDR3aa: CASSEGTGMGADTQYF
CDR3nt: TGTGCCAGCAGTGAAGGGACAGGGATGGGGGCAGATACGCAGTATTTT

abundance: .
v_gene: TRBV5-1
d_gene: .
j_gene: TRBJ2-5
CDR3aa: CASSLAPEETQYF
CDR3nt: TGCGCCAGCAGCTTGGCCCCTGAAGAGACCCAGTACTTC

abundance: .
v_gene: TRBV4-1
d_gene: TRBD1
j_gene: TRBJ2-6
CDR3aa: CASSQSLDRRDVLTF
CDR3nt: TGCGCCAGCAGCCAATCATTGGACAGGCGAGACGTCCTGACTTTC

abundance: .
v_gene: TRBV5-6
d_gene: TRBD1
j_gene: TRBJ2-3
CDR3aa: CASSFSLGQGTDTQYF
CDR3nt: TGTGCCAGCAGCTTTTCTTTGGGACAGGGCACAGATACGCAGTATTTT

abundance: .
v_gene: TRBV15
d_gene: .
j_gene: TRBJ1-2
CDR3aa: CATSSGFAGSLGGYTF
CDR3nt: TGTGCCACCAGCAGCGGCTTTGCAGGATCCCTAGGGGGCTACACCTTC

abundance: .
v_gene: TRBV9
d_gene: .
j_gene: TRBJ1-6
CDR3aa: CASSETGFNSPLHF
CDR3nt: TGTGCCAGCAGCGAGACAGGCTTTAATTCACCCCTCCACTTT

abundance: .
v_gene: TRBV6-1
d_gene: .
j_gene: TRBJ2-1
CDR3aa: CATKRVDEQFF
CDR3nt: TGTGCCACCAAAAGGGTGGATGAGCAGTTCTTC

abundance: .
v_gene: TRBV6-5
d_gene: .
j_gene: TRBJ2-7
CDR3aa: CASSFRAEFSYEQYF
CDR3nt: TGTGCCAGCAGTTTTCGGGCAGAGTTCTCCTACGAGCAGTACTTC

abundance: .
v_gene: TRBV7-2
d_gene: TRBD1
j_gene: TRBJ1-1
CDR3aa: CASSPTRDSTEAFF
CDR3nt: TGTGCCAGCAGCCCAACGAGGGACAGCACTGAAGCTTTCTTT

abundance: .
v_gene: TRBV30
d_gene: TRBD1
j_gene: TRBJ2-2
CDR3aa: CAWSVGQGSTGELFF
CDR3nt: TGTGCCTGGAGTGTTGGACAGGGTTCCACCGGGGAGCTGTTTTTT

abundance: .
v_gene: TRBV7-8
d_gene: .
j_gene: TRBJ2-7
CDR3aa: CASSLGWEFGNEQYF
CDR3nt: TGTGCCAGCAGCCTGGGGTGGGAGTTCGGAAACGAGCAGTACTTC

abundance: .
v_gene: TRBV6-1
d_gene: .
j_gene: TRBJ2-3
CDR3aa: CASSQRPEVSLGYF
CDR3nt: TGTGCCAGCAGTCAACGGCCCGAAGTGAGTTTAGGGTATTTT

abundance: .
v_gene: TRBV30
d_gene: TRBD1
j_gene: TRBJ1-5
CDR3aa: CAWSPGTDQPQHF
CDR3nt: TGTGCCTGGAGTCCCGGGACAGATCAGCCCCAGCATTTT

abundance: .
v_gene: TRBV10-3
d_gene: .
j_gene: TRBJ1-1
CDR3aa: CATLKRGEAFF
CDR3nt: TGTGCCACCCTAAAGAGAGGAGAAGCTTTCTTT

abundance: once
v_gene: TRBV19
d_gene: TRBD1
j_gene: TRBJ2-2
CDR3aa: CASSDRARDRGRNTGELFF
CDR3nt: TGTGCCAGTAGTGATCGCGCGCGGGACAGGGGGCGAAACACCGGGGAGCTGTTTTTT

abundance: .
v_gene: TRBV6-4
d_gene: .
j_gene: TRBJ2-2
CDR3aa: CASSDTDGTAGELFF
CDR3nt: TGTGCCAGCAGTGACACAGACGGGACGGCCGGGGAGCTGTTTTTT

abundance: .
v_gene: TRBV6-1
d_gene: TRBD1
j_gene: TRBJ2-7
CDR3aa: CASSETGTGVFYEQYF
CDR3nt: TGTGCCAGCAGTGAGACCGGGACAGGGGTTTTCTACGAGCAGTACTTC

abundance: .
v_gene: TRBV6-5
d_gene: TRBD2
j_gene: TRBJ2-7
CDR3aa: CASSYVAGGPYEQYF
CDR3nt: TGTGCCAGCAGTTACGTAGCGGGGGGACCCTACGAGCAGTACTTC

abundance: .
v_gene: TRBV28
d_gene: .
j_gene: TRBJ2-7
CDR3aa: CASSSGQSEYEQYF
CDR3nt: TGTGCCAGCAGTTCAGGACAATCCGAGTACGAGCAGTACTTC

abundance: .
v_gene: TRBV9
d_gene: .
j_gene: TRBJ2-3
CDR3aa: CASSVDWGVSTDTQYF
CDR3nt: TGTGCCAGCAGCGTAGATTGGGGGGTTAGCACAGATACGCAGTATTTT

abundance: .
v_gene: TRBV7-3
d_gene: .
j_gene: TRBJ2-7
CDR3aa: CASSRRTGPYEQYF
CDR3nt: TGTGCCAGCAGCAGAAGGACGGGACCCTACGAGCAGTACTTC

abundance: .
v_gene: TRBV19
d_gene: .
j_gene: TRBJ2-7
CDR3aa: CASSIQLHGSYEQYF
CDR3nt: TGTGCCAGTAGTATTCAATTGCACGGATCCTACGAGCAGTACTTC

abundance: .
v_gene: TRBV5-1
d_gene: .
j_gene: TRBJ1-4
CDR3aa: CASSRTAIGEKLFF
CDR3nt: TGCGCCAGCAGCCGGACAGCCATTGGGGAAAAACTGTTTTTT

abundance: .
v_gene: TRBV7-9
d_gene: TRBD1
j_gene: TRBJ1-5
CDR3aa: CASSLAGGISNQPQHF
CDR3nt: TGTGCCAGCAGCTTAGCAGGGGGCATAAGCAATCAGCCCCAGCATTTT

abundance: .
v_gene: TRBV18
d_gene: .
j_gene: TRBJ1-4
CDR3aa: CASSPGLGGAGEKLFF
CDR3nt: TGTGCCAGCTCACCCGGACTAGGGGGGGCAGGGGAAAAACTGTTTTTT

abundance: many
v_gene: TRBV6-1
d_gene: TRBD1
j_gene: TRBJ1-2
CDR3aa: CASSEALLGTDYGYTF
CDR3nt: TGTGCCAGCAGTGAAGCGCTTCTTGGGACAGACTATGGCTACACCTTC

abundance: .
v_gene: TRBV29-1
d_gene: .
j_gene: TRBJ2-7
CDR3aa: CSVRAGPYEQYF
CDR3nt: TGCAGCGTTCGGGCAGGTCCCTACGAGCAGTACTTC

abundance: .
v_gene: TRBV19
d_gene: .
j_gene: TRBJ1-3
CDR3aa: CASSTADLSGNTIYF
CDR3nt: TGTGCCAGTAGTACAGCGGACCTCTCTGGAAACACCATATATTTT

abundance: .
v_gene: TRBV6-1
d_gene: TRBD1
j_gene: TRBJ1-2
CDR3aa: CASSEDSGTVGYGYTF
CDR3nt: TGTGCCAGCAGTGAAGATTCCGGGACAGTAGGCTATGGCTACACCTTC

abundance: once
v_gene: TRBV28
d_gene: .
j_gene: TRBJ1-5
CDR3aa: CASSSGLGNQPQHF
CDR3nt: TGTGCCAGCAGTAGTGGCTTGGGCAATCAGCCCCAGCATTTT

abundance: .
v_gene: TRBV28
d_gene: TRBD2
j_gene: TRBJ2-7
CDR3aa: CASSLTSGEVYEQYF
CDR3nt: TGTGCCAGCAGTTTAACCAGCGGGGAGGTTTACGAGCAGTACTTC

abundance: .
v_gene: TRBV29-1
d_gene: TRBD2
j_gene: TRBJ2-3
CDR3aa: CSKSPGLVEGGTQYF
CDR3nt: TGCAGCAAGTCCCCGGGACTAGTGGAAGGGGGTACGCAGTATTTT

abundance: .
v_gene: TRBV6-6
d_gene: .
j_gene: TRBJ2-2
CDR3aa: CASNVGQGSHTGELFF
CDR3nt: TGTGCCAGCAACGTGGGGCAGGGATCACACACCGGGGAGCTGTTTTTT

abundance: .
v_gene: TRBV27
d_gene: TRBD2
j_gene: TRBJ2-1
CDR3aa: CASSHQSGLAGGLEQFF
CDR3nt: TGTGCCAGCAGTCACCAATCCGGACTAGCGGGGGGCTTGGAGCAGTTCTTC

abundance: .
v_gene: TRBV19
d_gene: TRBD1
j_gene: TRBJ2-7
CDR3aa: CASSIGPPGTGAYEQYF
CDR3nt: TGTGCCAGTAGTATTGGTCCCCCGGGGACAGGGGCCTACGAGCAGTACTTC

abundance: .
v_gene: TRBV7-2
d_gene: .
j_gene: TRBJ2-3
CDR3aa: CASRSGFSTDTQYF
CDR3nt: TGTGCCAGCAGGAGCGGGTTCTCCACAGATACGCAGTATTTT

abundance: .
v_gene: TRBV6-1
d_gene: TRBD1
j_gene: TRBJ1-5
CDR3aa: CASSGGTGNYQPQHF
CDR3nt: TGTGCCAGCAGTGGCGGGACAGGGAATTATCAGCCCCAGCATTTT

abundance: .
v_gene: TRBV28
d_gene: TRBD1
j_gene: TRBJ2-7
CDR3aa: CASRRGQGIYEQYF
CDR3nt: TGTGCCAGCAGACGAGGACAGGGTATCTACGAGCAGTACTTC

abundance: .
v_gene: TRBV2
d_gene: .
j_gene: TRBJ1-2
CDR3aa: CASSVGFRHYGYTF
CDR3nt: TGTGCCAGCAGTGTGGGGTTCCGTCACTATGGCTACACCTTC

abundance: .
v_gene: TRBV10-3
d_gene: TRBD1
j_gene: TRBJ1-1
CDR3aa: CAIRSGTGGEDTEAFF
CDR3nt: TGTGCCATCAGGTCCGGGACAGGGGGCGAGGACACTGAAGCTTTCTTT

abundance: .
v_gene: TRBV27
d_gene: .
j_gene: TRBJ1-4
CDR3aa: CASRGATNEKLFF
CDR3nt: TGTGCCAGCAGGGGAGCAACTAATGAAAAACTGTTTTTT

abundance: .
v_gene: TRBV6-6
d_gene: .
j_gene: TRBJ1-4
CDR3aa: CASTAWGSEKLFF
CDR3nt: TGTGCCTCTACCGCATGGGGGTCTGAAAAACTGTTTTTT

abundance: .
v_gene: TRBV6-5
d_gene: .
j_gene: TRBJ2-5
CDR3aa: CASSVLPGQQETQYF
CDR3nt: TGTGCCAGCAGTGTTCTCCCAGGACAACAAGAGACCCAGTACTTC

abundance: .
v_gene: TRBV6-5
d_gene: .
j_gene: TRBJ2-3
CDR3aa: CASRRYQEDTQYF
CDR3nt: TGTGCCAGCAGAAGGTACCAAGAAGATACGCAGTATTTT

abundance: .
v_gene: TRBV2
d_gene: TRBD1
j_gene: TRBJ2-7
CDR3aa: CASSGQGYYEQYF
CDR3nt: TGTGCCAGCAGCGGACAGGGATACTACGAGCAGTACTTC